These 20 T cell receptor beta chains were sequenced from one sample in a study of blood T cell repertoires in COVID-19. Sequencing used immunoSEQ multiplex PCR; TCRdb keeps in-frame clones, though not all of them. The sample shows 220,000 or so clones, 82% of them seen only once. Material for sequencing was PBMCs or T cells enriched from blood (not recorded which). The receptor set was obtained from a woman in her sixties who had recovered from COVID-19.

This clone was detected only a few times. The chain employs TRBV9 and TRBJ2-3; 8 bases align to TRBD1. V was clipped by 0 bases and J by 2 bases; unmatched bases: 5. Per germline, CDR1 SGDLS and CDR2 YYNGEE. The CDR3 spans 16 residues. CDR3 nucleotide sequence: TGTGCCAGCAGCGTAGGGACAGGGAGCGCCACAGATACGCAGTATTTT. Translated, it gives CASSVGTGSATDTQYF.

The chain couples TRBV18 to TRBJ1-5; possible D gene TRBD1, 5 bases. Trimming took off 2 bases at V and 4 bases at J, with 12 bases between the two ends. Germline V gene lookup returns CDR1 KGHSH and CDR2 LQKENI. The CDR3 is 15 amino acids. CDR3 amino acids: CASSPGTIVNQPQHF. CDR3 nucleotide sequence: TGTGCCAGCTCACCAGGGACTATAGTAAATCAGCCCCAGCATTTT.

The J gene is TRBJ2-1, the V gene TRBV11-2; the D gene is possibly TRBD2 (6 bases). V dropped 1 base and J dropped 4 bases, with 17 bases sitting between them. CDR1 is SGHAT and CDR2 is FQNNGV in the germline V gene. CDR3 length equals 17 residues. CDR3 DNA sequence: TGTGCCAGCAGCTTAGGCCCTTGGGGGGAGGCTTACAATGAGCAGTTCTTC. Translating it yields CASSLGPWGEAYNEQFF.

The chain joins TRBV5-1 to TRBJ1-5, with D possibly being TRBD1 (6 bases). The V end was cut by 5 bases, the J end by 5 bases, with 17 bases between. The CDR3 runs to 15 residues. Germline V gene lookup returns CDR1 SGHRS and CDR2 YFSETQ. The CDR3 sequence is CASSRDGGRDQPQHF. The CDR3 DNA is TGCGCCAGCAGTCGGGATGGGGGCCGAGATCAGCCCCAGCATTTT.

The chain employs TRBV21-1 and TRBJ2-7; the table's D call, TRBD2, was not checked against the DNA. TRBV21-1 corresponds to a pseudogene. CDR3 length: 18 residues. In DNA, the CDR3 is TGTGCCAGCAGCAAAGACGTGGGGGCGGGGGGGCCTTTGTACGAGCAGTACTTC. Protein: CASSKDVGAGGPLYEQYF.

The chain combines TRBV27 with TRBJ2-1; tentatively, D is TRBD1 (5 bases). Germline V lookup: CDR1 MNHEY, CDR2 SMNVEV (reference sequence). The V end lost 0 bases, the J end lost 9 bases, and 9 bases lay between the germline ends. CDR3 length equals 13 residues. The CDR3: CASSLSGQSEQFF. In nucleotides, the CDR3 is TGTGCCAGCAGTTTATCGGGGCAGAGTGAGCAGTTCTTC.

V and J are TRBV29-1 and TRBJ2-1; possible D gene TRBD1, 6 bases. The germline V gene encodes CDR1 SQVTM and CDR2 ANQGSEA. V lost 7 bases and J 9 bases, leaving 22 bases between the germline ends. The CDR3 has 14 amino acids. CDR3 in amino acids: CSGGTQGSVPEQFF. CDR3 DNA sequence: TGCAGCGGGGGAACACAGGGTTCCGTCCCTGAGCAGTTCTTC.

The chain uses TRBV9 and TRBJ2-3; D is possibly TRBD2 (5 bases). This CDR3 comprises 15 residues. Trimming removed 0 bases from V and 2 bases from J, with 10 bases in between. CDR1 is SGDLS, CDR2 YYNGEE, per germline. CDR3 region: CASSVDVGVTDTQYF. CDR3 sequence (DNA): TGTGCCAGCAGCGTAGACGTCGGGGTCACAGATACGCAGTATTTT. Full variable domain (missing parts from reference TRBV9 and TRBJ2-3): DSGVTQTPKHLITATGQRVTLRCSPRSGDLSVYWYQQSLDQGLQFLIQYYNGEERAKGNILERFSAQQFPDLHSELNLSSLELGDSALYFCASSVDVGVTDTQYFGPGTRLTVL.

This chain connects TRBV27 to TRBJ1-6; 8 positions match TRBD1. V gave up 8 bases and J gave up 9 bases; unmatched junction bases: 6. Germline CDR1 reads MNHEY; CDR2 reads SMNVEV (reference sequence). The CDR3 extends over 13 amino acids. The CDR3 reads CASSGTGFSPLHF. Written as DNA, the CDR3 is TGTGCCAGCTCCGGGACAGGTTTTTCACCCCTCCACTTT.

This chain uses TRBV2 with TRBJ1-6; D is unresolved. The V gene's germline CDR1 is SNHLY and CDR2 FYNNEI. The CDR3 is 14 amino acids. Trimming took 3 bases from V and 6 from J, leaving 9 bases between them. CDR3 loop: CASSDSRPNSPLHF. The CDR3 nucleotides are TGTGCCAGCAGTGACTCCCGTCCTAATTCACCCCTCCACTTT.

The rearrangement joins TRBV7-3 to TRBJ1-1; 7 bases agree with TRBD1. Losses at the gene ends were 6 bases for V and 0 bases for J; bases not matched to a gene: 1. The CDR3 totals 13 residues. Germline lookup yields CDR1 SGHTA and CDR2 FQGTGA. CDR3 residues: CASRGTVNTEAFF. The CDR3 bases are TGTGCCAGCAGGGGGACAGTGAACACTGAAGCTTTCTTT.

V is TRBV30 and J is TRBJ2-4; D is perhaps TRBD1 (5 bases). The CDR3 length is 19 residues. The germline V and J ends were trimmed by 2 bases and 1 base, with 24 bases remaining between them. Germline V gene data show CDR1 as GTSNPN and CDR2 as SVGIG (reference sequence). The CDR3 coding sequence is TGTGCCTGGAGTCCCAGACAGTTGGGGATAGAACGGGCCAAAAACATTCAGTACTTC. Amino acids: CAWSPRQLGIERAKNIQYF.

The chain combines TRBV18 with TRBJ1-3, with D hard to call. There are 16 residues in the CDR3. V lost 0 bases to trimming and J lost 3 bases, with 12 bases between them. Germline CDR1 is KGHSH and CDR2 is LQKENI. CDR3 amino acids: CASSPPNSVGGNTIYF. Here the CDR3 DNA reads TGTGCCAGCTCACCACCGAATTCGGTTGGTGGAAACACCATATATTTT. The full variable domain, its missing parts supplied by reference TRBV18 and TRBJ1-3, is NAGVMQNPRHLVRRRGQEARLRCSPMKGHSHVYWYRQLPEEGLKFMVYLQKENIIDESGMPKERFSAEFPKEGPSILRIQQVVRGDSAAYFCASSPPNSVGGNTIYFGEGSWLTVV.

The CDR3 nucleotides are TGTGCCAGCAGTCTCCAGGGTCAGCCCCAGCATTTT. This encodes CASSLQGQPQHF. The gene calls are TRBV12-3 or TRBV12-4 and TRBJ1-5, with D maybe TRBD1 (5 bases). The CDR3 loop spans 12 amino acids. Trimming removed 5 bases from V and 6 bases from J, with 8 bases in between.

The rearrangement links TRBV27 to TRBJ1-2; D not certain. Germline values: CDR1 MNHEY, CDR2 SMNVEV (reference sequence). The CDR3 has 13 amino acids. V was shortened by 3 bases and J by 5 bases, with 10 bases between the two germline ends. CDR3 residues: CASSFSPPYGYTF. The CDR3 bases are TGTGCCAGCAGTTTTTCCCCCCCTTATGGCTACACCTTC.

This chain connects TRBV18 to TRBJ2-7, with 10 bases matching TRBD1. V lost 3 bases to trimming and J lost 6 bases; unmatched junction nucleotides: 5. The V gene's germline CDR1 is KGHSH and CDR2 LQKENI. The CDR3 length is 14 residues. DNA for the CDR3: TGTGCCAGCTCACCGTCCCGGGACAGGGGCGAGCAGTACTTC. It specifies CASSPSRDRGEQYF.

Turning to this clone: Other nucleotide sequences from this sample produce the same CDR3. The chain is built from TRBV6-5 and TRBJ1-1; possible D gene TRBD1, 6 bases. Trimming took 6 bases from V and 4 from J, leaving 12 bases between them. The CDR3 has 13 amino acids. The germline V gene has CDR1 MNHEY and CDR2 SVGAGI. The CDR3, as DNA: TGTGCCAGCAGGAGGGGGGGTAGCACTGAAGCTTTCTTT. Residues: CASRRGGSTEAFF.

This rearrangement joins TRBV6-5 to TRBJ2-3, with TRBD2 matching 12 bases. Germline CDR1 is MNHEY and CDR2 is SVGAGI. The CDR3 is 15 amino acids. V trimming: 4 bases; J trimming: 8 bases; junction bases outside the gene matches: 7. CDR3: CASSSTSGGPRTQYF. As DNA, the CDR3 is TGTGCCAGCAGTTCGACTAGCGGGGGACCCCGTACGCAGTATTTT.

The chain employs TRBV7-6 and TRBJ1-5, with D unclear. Germline CDR1 and CDR2: SGHVS and FNYEAQ. V lost 0 bases, J lost 2 bases, and 5 bases lay in between. The CDR3 covers 14 residues. CDR3 DNA sequence: TGTGCCAGCAGCTTAGCGCCGGGCAATCAGCCCCAGCATTTT. This sequence encodes CASSLAPGNQPQHF.

The chain carries TRBV29-1 and TRBJ1-2, with D uncertain. The V gene's germline CDR1 is SQVTM and CDR2 ANQGSEA. With 3 bases removed from V and 4 bases from J, the gap between germline ends came to 6 bases. The CDR3 covers 11 residues. The CDR3 nucleotides are TGCAGCGTTGACGGAGCCTATGGCTACACCTTC. Its translation is CSVDGAYGYTF.